Following are 31 T cell receptor beta chains from one sample sequenced in a study of cytomegalovirus exposure and HLA in healthy donors. TCRdb keeps only in-frame clones here, not all; method: immunoSEQ multiplex PCR. The sample has some 140,000 clones; approximately 84% are singletons. The sample comprised PBMCs. The receptors originated from a man aged 25-45 years in good health and CMV-seropositive.

The chain uses TRBV19 and TRBJ2-7; TRBD1 matches 10 bases. The CDR3 extends over 14 amino acids. Germline trimming cut 4 bases from V and 4 bases from J; bases unmatched to any gene: 4. Looked up from germline, CDR1 is LNHDA and CDR2 is SQIVND (reference sequence). The chain's CDR3 is CASSTGTGAYEQYF. As DNA, the CDR3 is TGTGCCAGTAGTACCGGGACAGGGGCTTACGAGCAGTACTTC. Supplemented by reference TRBV19 and TRBJ2-7, the full variable domain reads DGGITQSPKYLFRKEGQNVTLSCEQNLNHDAMYWYRQDPGQGLRLIYYSQIVNDFQKGDIAEGYSVSREKKESFPLTVTSAQKNPTAFYLCASSTGTGAYEQYFGPGTRLTVT.

The chain joins TRBV5-4 to TRBJ2-2, with 8 bases lining up with TRBD2. This CDR3 is built from 16 residues. The V gene's germline CDR1 is SGHNT and CDR2 YYREEE (reference sequence). J gave up 1 base and V 6 bases, and 8 bases lay outside the gene matches. DNA for the CDR3: TGTGCCAGCACCCGGGGGGGCGCGGGGAACACCGGGGAGCTGTTTTTT. Amino acid sequence: CASTRGGAGNTGELFF.

This clone was observed a single time. This chain joins TRBV9 and TRBJ2-7; 11 nucleotides line up with TRBD2. Looked up from germline, CDR1 is SGDLS and CDR2 is YYNGEE. The trim removed 2 bases at V and 6 bases at J, leaving 1 base unmatched. The CDR3 has 13 residues. The CDR3 region is CASSVTSGSEQYF. CDR3 coding DNA: TGTGCCAGCAGCGTCACTAGCGGGAGCGAGCAGTACTTC.

The CDR3 here is CASTDRGRTYEQYF. The CDR3 DNA reads TGTGCCAGCACCGACAGGGGGCGAACCTACGAGCAGTACTTC. This rearrangement joins TRBV5-6 to TRBJ2-7; TRBD1 agrees at 10 bases. V shed 6 bases and J 2 bases; nucleotides not matched to a gene: 5. The CDR3 loop spans 14 amino acids. CDR1 and CDR2 (germline): SGHDT, YYEEEE. Complete variable domain (other parts from reference TRBV5-6 and TRBJ2-7): DAGVTQSPTHLIKTRGQQVTLRCSPKSGHDTVSWYQQALGQGPQFIFQYYEEEERQRGNFPDRFSGHQFPNYSSELNVNALLLGDSALYLCASTDRGRTYEQYFGPGTRLTVT.

The chain carries TRBV7-2 and TRBJ2-2, with D maybe TRBD1 (6 bases). The CDR3 is made up of 16 amino acids. Germline V gene data show CDR1 as SGHTA and CDR2 as FQGNSA. Trimming took off 0 bases at V and 6 bases at J, with 14 bases between the two ends. DNA for the CDR3: TGTGCCAGCAGCTTAGCGCTTGGACAGTCCTCCGGGGAGCTGTTTTTT. Protein product: CASSLALGQSSGELFF.

This chain joins TRBV4-3 and TRBJ1-3; D perhaps matches TRBD1 (5 bases). V was shortened by 4 bases and J by 3 bases, with 10 bases between the two germline ends. Germline V gives CDR1 LGHNA, CDR2 YSLEER. The CDR3 length is 14 residues. CDR3 in DNA: TGCGCCAGCAGCCCCCAGGGTTATGGAAACACCATATATTTT. Translation: CASSPQGYGNTIYF.

The V gene is TRBV6-1, the J gene TRBJ2-7, with D possibly being TRBD1 (5 bases). The CDR3 loop spans 15 amino acids. Between the trimmed V and J ends, which lost 1 base and 6 bases, there was a span of 16 bases. The V gene's germline CDR1 is MNHNS and CDR2 SASEGT. The CDR3 sequence: CASSEGPGNVVEQYF. The CDR3 coding sequence is TGTGCCAGCAGTGAAGGTCCAGGGAACGTCGTCGAGCAGTACTTC.

V is TRBV7-2 and J is TRBJ1-4, with 8 bases identical to TRBD1. V dropped 4 bases and J dropped 12; count of bases not matched to a gene: 4. Germline assignment: CDR1 SGHTA and CDR2 FQGNSA. This CDR3 has 12 residues. The CDR3 sequence is CASSSKTGELFF. The CDR3 DNA reads as TGTGCCAGCAGCTCCAAGACAGGGGAACTGTTTTTT.

J is TRBJ2-2 and V is TRBV5-1; D possibly corresponds to TRBD2 (6 bases). The CDR3 runs to 16 residues. Germline assignment: CDR1 SGHRS and CDR2 YFSETQ. Trimming pared 0 bases from V and 0 bases from J, leaving 9 bases between. The CDR3 protein is CASSLGGGPNTGELFF. The CDR3 DNA reads TGCGCCAGCAGCTTGGGGGGAGGCCCGAACACCGGGGAGCTGTTTTTT.

The chain combines TRBV11-3 with TRBJ2-1, with unresolved D. Trimming pared 4 bases from V and 8 bases from J, leaving 15 bases between. Germline V gene sequence: CDR1 SGHNT, CDR2 YENEEA. The CDR3 runs 14 residues. The CDR3 nucleotides are TGTGCCAGCAGCTCCGATTCGGGTTTCGATGAGCAGTTCTTC. It translates to CASSSDSGFDEQFF.

The CDR3 nucleotides are TGTGCCACTGGACAGGGGGTGGAAGAGACCCAGTACTTC. This translates into CATGQGVEETQYF. The chain combines TRBV2 with TRBJ2-5, with 10 nucleotides matching TRBD1. CDR3 size: 13 residues. CDR1 and CDR2 from the germline V gene are SNHLY and FYNNEI. The V segment lost 10 bases and the J segment 3 bases; nucleotides outside the gene matches: 5.

The J gene is TRBJ1-1, the V gene TRBV5-8; D perhaps matches TRBD1 (6 bases). The CDR3 runs to 11 residues. Between the trimmed V and J ends, which lost 2 bases and 10 bases, there was a span of 9 bases. Germline-derived CDR1 and CDR2 are SGHTS and YDEGEE. CDR3 in amino acids: CASSFLGGAFF. CDR3 in DNA: TGTGCCAGCAGCTTCCTAGGGGGAGCTTTCTTT.

V is TRBV5-1 and J is TRBJ2-7; TRBD2 might be the D (5 bases). The germline gives CDR1 SGHRS, CDR2 YFSETQ. The CDR3 spans 14 residues. Trimming removed 4 bases at V and 2 bases at J, with 13 bases between. The CDR3 nucleotides are TGCGCCAGCAGCACCGGACTCGTTCCCTACGAGCAGTACTTC. This sequence encodes CASSTGLVPYEQYF.

The rearrangement links TRBV7-3 to TRBJ2-3; TRBD2 agrees at 12 bases. CDR1 SGHTA and CDR2 FQGTGA come from the germline V gene. The CDR3 consists of 16 residues. With V trimmed by 3 bases and J by 6 bases, 7 bases remained unmatched. This CDR3 is CASSFSSGRARDTQYF. DNA of the CDR3: TGTGCCAGCAGCTTCTCTAGCGGGAGGGCTCGGGATACGCAGTATTTT.

The chain combines TRBV4-1 with TRBJ2-1; 7 nucleotides agree with TRBD2. V gave up 0 bases and J gave up 3 bases; unmatched junction bases: 11. Germline V gives CDR1 MGHRA, CDR2 YSYEKL. The CDR3 consists of 18 residues. CDR3 region: CASSQDLREGHYYNEQFF. CDR3 nucleotides: TGCGCCAGCAGCCAAGATCTGAGGGAGGGTCACTACTACAATGAGCAGTTCTTC.

This rearrangement joins TRBV7-7 to TRBJ1-4; maybe TRBD1 (5 bases). Germline CDR1 and CDR2: SSHAT and FNYEAQ (reference sequence). The CDR3 length is 15 residues. Trimming pared 1 base from V and 0 bases from J, leaving 6 bases between. DNA for the CDR3: TGTGCCAGCAGCTTAGGACAGTCAACTAATGAAAAACTGTTTTTT. It specifies CASSLGQSTNEKLFF.

The chain joins TRBV25-1 to TRBJ1-3, with a possible D match to TRBD1 (5 bases). The CDR3 loop spans 14 amino acids. CDR1 MGHDK and CDR2 SYGVNS come from the germline V gene. The V end was cut by 2 bases, the J end by 4 bases, with 9 bases between. CDR3 region: CASSEGASGNTIYF. The CDR3 region has the DNA TGTGCCAGCAGTGAAGGGGCTTCAGGAAACACCATATATTTT.

This CDR3 reads CASSLQGGPGELFF. CDR3 nucleotides: TGTGCCAGTAGTTTACAGGGGGGGCCCGGGGAGCTGTTTTTT. The chain links TRBV19 to TRBJ2-2, with a weak D call TRBD1 (8 bases). From germline, CDR1 is LNHDA and CDR2 SQIVND (reference sequence). This CDR3 region has 14 residues. Trimming stripped 5 bases from V and 6 bases from J, with 13 bases between.

The gene calls are TRBV7-2 and TRBJ1-2; D is unresolved. CDR1 and CDR2 (germline): SGHTA, FQGNSA. With 8 bases removed from V and 4 bases from J, the gap between germline ends came to 11 bases. The CDR3 sequence is 12 residues long. The CDR3 DNA reads as TGTGCCAGCGCCCAAGCGAGCTATGGCTACACCTTC. It codes for CASAQASYGYTF.

The V call is TRBV18, the J call TRBJ1-4; TRBD1 matches at 11 bases. This CDR3 contains 17 residues. CDR1 KGHSH and CDR2 LQKENI come from the germline V gene. The V segment lost 4 bases and the J segment 0 bases; nucleotides outside the gene matches: 4. The CDR3: CASSQKGQGATNEKLFF. DNA of the CDR3: TGTGCCAGCTCACAAAAGGGACAGGGGGCAACTAATGAAAAACTGTTTTTT.

The chain employs TRBV28 and TRBJ1-1; D possibly corresponds to TRBD1 (5 bases). Germline CDR1 MDHEN, CDR2 SYDVKM. This CDR3 comprises 15 residues. Trimming cost V 5 bases and J 1 base, with 14 bases left between them. The CDR3 spells CASSVGGVGNTEAFF. As DNA, the CDR3 is TGTGCCAGCAGTGTGGGGGGGGTCGGGAACACTGAAGCTTTCTTT. Full variable domain (remainder filled in from reference TRBV28 and TRBJ1-1): DVKVTQSSRYLVKRTGEKVFLECVQDMDHENMFWYRQDPGLGLRLIYFSYDVKMKEKGDIPEGYSVSREKKERFSLILESASTNQTSMYLCASSVGGVGNTEAFFGQGTRLTVV.

This chain joins TRBV27 and TRBJ2-3; a possible D gene is TRBD1 (5 bases). Germline V gene lookup returns CDR1 MNHEY and CDR2 SMNVEV (reference sequence). The V gene lost 4 bases and the J gene lost 2 bases, with 10 bases spanning the gap. There are 14 residues in the CDR3. CDR3 DNA: TGTGCCAGCAGTTCCACCAGGGACACAGATACGCAGTATTTT. As protein: CASSSTRDTDTQYF.

V gene TRBV5-6 combines with J gene TRBJ2-2; 10 positions match TRBD2. Losses at the gene ends were 5 bases for V and 2 bases for J; bases not matched to a gene: 6. The CDR3 is 16 amino acids. CDR1 and CDR2 from the germline V gene are SGHDT and YYEEEE. The CDR3 sequence is CASRRLAGVNTGELFF. CDR3 DNA: TGTGCCAGCAGGCGGCTAGCGGGAGTAAACACCGGGGAGCTGTTTTTT.

This clone was observed a single time. The chain employs TRBV5-1 and TRBJ2-7, with D tentatively TRBD2 (6 bases). Germline V gene lookup returns CDR1 SGHRS and CDR2 YFSETQ. V was shortened by 2 bases and J by 3 bases, with 12 bases between the two germline ends. The CDR3 contains 14 residues. DNA of the CDR3: TGCGCCAGCAGCTTCCCCGGGACTTACTACGAGCAGTACTTC. It yields the protein CASSFPGTYYEQYF.

The genes are TRBV29-1 and TRBJ2-3; 12 nucleotides align to TRBD2. Germline CDR1 and CDR2: SQVTM and ANQGSEA. CDR3 length equals 14 residues. V shed 6 bases and J 1 base; nucleotides not matched to a gene: 2. CDR3 residues: CSVRLAGGTDTQYF. CDR3 DNA: TGCAGCGTGAGACTAGCGGGAGGCACAGATACGCAGTATTTT.

The chain recombines TRBV14 with TRBJ2-3; D might be TRBD2 (5 bases). CDR3 length equals 15 residues. Germline CDR1 reads SGHDN; CDR2 reads FVKESK. Trimming removed 0 bases from V and 1 base from J, with 8 bases in between. In DNA, the CDR3 is TGTGCCAGCAGCCAAGAGCCTAGCCGCACAGATACGCAGTATTTT. Encoded protein: CASSQEPSRTDTQYF.

This clone was seen a handful of times. The chain has TRBV9 and TRBJ2-7, with TRBD1 as a possible D gene (6 bases). Trimming took off 0 bases at V and 3 bases at J, with 13 bases between the two ends. The length of the CDR3 is 15 residues. CDR1 is SGDLS, CDR2 YYNGEE, per germline. Here the CDR3 DNA reads TGTGCCAGCAGCGTAGATACAGGGAGATTCTACGAGCAGTACTTC. Amino acids: CASSVDTGRFYEQYF.

V gene TRBV29-1 combines with J gene TRBJ2-3; 10 bases align to TRBD2. The V segment lost 6 bases and the J segment 6 bases; nucleotides outside the gene matches: 15. The CDR3 runs to 16 residues. Germline loops: CDR1 SQVTM, CDR2 ANQGSEA. The CDR3 DNA is TGCAGCGTCCTCCCGGCGCTAGCGGGGGATGTGGATACGCAGTATTTT. It is translated as CSVLPALAGDVDTQYF.

The count of this clone is one. The chain is built from TRBV7-3 and TRBJ2-1; 7 nucleotides match TRBD2. V shed 1 base and J 5 bases; nucleotides not matched to a gene: 8. Germline loops: CDR1 SGHTA, CDR2 FQGTGA. The CDR3 runs 16 residues. This chain's CDR3 is CASSLSGQGGHNEQFF. DNA of the CDR3: TGTGCCAGCAGCTTAAGTGGGCAGGGAGGGCACAATGAGCAGTTCTTC.

The genes are TRBV5-1 and TRBJ1-1, with D tentatively TRBD1 (6 bases). The CDR3 length is 17 residues. Per germline, CDR1 SGHRS and CDR2 YFSETQ. With 4 bases removed from V and 1 base from J, the gap between germline ends came to 20 bases. The CDR3 here is CASSPALGGGRNTEAFF. CDR3 bases: TGCGCCAGCAGCCCCGCGCTTGGGGGCGGACGGAACACTGAAGCTTTCTTT.

This chain uses TRBV7-2 with TRBJ1-2, with TRBD1 matching over 7 bases. V shed 1 base, J shed 7 bases, and the junction held 6 bases outside the gene matches. Germline CDR1 is SGHTA and CDR2 is FQGNSA. CDR3 length: 14 amino acids. The DNA for the CDR3 is TGTGCCAGCAGCTTAGGACAGGGCAGAGGTGGCTACACCTTC. This translates into CASSLGQGRGGYTF.